The 18 T cell receptor beta chains presented below share a single source sample, sequenced in a study of blood T cell repertoires in COVID-19. The data were produced by immunoSEQ multiplex PCR, yet TCRdb's version contains in-frame clones alone and is incomplete. The sample includes roughly 120,000 clones, roughly 86% of them seen just once. Sequenced material: peripheral blood. Receptors were obtained from a man in his forties with acute or convalescent COVID-19.

This rearrangement joins TRBV19 to TRBJ2-3; TRBD2 matches at 10 bases. CDR3 length: 14 residues. Germline CDR1 is LNHDA and CDR2 is SQIVND (reference sequence). Germline trimming cut 5 bases from V and 5 bases from J; bases unmatched to any gene: 4. The CDR3 region is CASSSGTSVDTQYF. The CDR3 nucleotides read TGTGCCAGTAGTTCCGGGACTAGCGTAGATACGCAGTATTTT.

This rearrangement joins TRBV5-1 to TRBJ1-6; D is perhaps TRBD1 (5 bases). The CDR3 has 15 residues. Germline CDR1 and CDR2: SGHRS and YFSETQ. The V gene lost 4 bases and the J gene lost 9 bases, with 17 bases spanning the gap. CDR3 in amino acids: CASSPGFQGGSPLHF. In DNA, the CDR3 is TGCGCCAGCAGCCCTGGATTCCAGGGCGGTTCACCCCTCCACTTT. Based on the CDR3 plus reference TRBV5-1 and TRBJ1-6, the full variable domain is KAGVTQTPRYLIKTRGQQVTLSCSPISGHRSVSWYQQTPGQGLQFLFEYFSETQRNKGNFPGRFSGRQFSNSRSEMNVSTLELGDSALYLCASSPGFQGGSPLHFGNGTRLTVT.

This clone was seen only once. CDR3: CASSLSGTGFTGELFF. The CDR3 region has the DNA TGTGCCAGCAGTTTATCTGGGACAGGGTTTACCGGGGAGCTGTTTTTT. This chain joins TRBV27 and TRBJ2-2; 9 nucleotides align to TRBD1. V was clipped by 0 bases and J by 5 bases; unmatched bases: 4. This CDR3 comprises 16 residues. Germline CDR1 and CDR2: MNHEY and SMNVEV (reference sequence).

V gene TRBV19 combines with J gene TRBJ1-4; D is perhaps TRBD1 (5 bases). The V gene lost 3 bases and the J gene lost 8 bases, with 10 bases spanning the gap. The CDR3 covers 13 residues. The V gene's germline CDR1 is LNHDA and CDR2 SQIVND (reference sequence). As DNA, the CDR3 is TGTGCCAGTAGTATTTTGTCAGGGGAAAAACTGTTTTTT. Amino acid sequence: CASSILSGEKLFF.

This sequence joins TRBV19 and TRBJ1-5; 8 nucleotides line up with TRBD1. CDR3 length equals 14 residues. Germline trimming cut 6 bases from V and 5 bases from J; bases unmatched to any gene: 6. Germline values: CDR1 LNHDA, CDR2 SQIVND (reference sequence). This CDR3 is CASSPGQDDQPQHF. The CDR3 nucleotides are TGTGCCAGTAGCCCGGGACAGGATGATCAGCCCCAGCATTTT.

This clone was seen a few times. The chain couples TRBV5-1 to TRBJ1-6, with D maybe TRBD1 (5 bases). CDR3 length: 15 residues. Germline V CDR1 and CDR2: SGHRS, YFSETQ. Trimming left V 0 bases short and J 5 bases short, with 9 bases between. The CDR3 bases are TGCGCCAGCAGCTTGGTGCAGGGCGATAATTCACCCCTCCACTTT. This translates into CASSLVQGDNSPLHF.

The genes are TRBV5-6 and TRBJ2-7, with D tentatively TRBD1 (6 bases). This CDR3 contains 14 residues. The V end was cut by 0 bases, the J end by 0 bases, with 7 bases between. The V gene's germline CDR1 is SGHDT and CDR2 YYEEEE. CDR3 protein: CASSLGDNSYEQYF. CDR3 bases: TGTGCCAGCAGCTTGGGGGACAACTCCTACGAGCAGTACTTC.

The V and J genes are TRBV29-1 and TRBJ1-5; D is unclear. Deletions cut 0 bases from V and 2 bases from J, with 5 bases between. The germline V gene has CDR1 SQVTM and CDR2 ANQGSEA. The CDR3 covers 13 residues. Here the CDR3 reads CSVEETGNQPQHF. The DNA of the CDR3 is TGCAGCGTTGAAGAAACAGGCAATCAGCCCCAGCATTTT.

This CDR3 reads CASSFQGGKNTEAFF. CDR3 in DNA: TGTGCCAGCAGCTTCCAGGGAGGTAAGAACACTGAAGCTTTCTTT. The rearrangement joins TRBV5-4 to TRBJ1-1; TRBD1 might be the D (5 bases). Trimming took off 2 bases at V and 1 base at J, with 12 bases between the two ends. The CDR3 sequence is 15 residues long. Germline CDR1 reads SGHNT; CDR2 reads YYREEE (reference sequence).

As DNA, the CDR3 is TGTGCCAGCGGCCACGGACAGAACTATGGCTACACCTTC. Translation gives CASGHGQNYGYTF. The V call is TRBV27, the J call TRBJ1-2; a weak D match, TRBD1 (6 bases). The CDR3 totals 13 residues. V lost 8 bases and J 2 bases, leaving 12 bases between the germline ends. Germline assignment: CDR1 MNHEY and CDR2 SMNVEV (reference sequence).

The chain combines TRBV4-3 with TRBJ2-2; D not resolved. This CDR3 contains 14 residues. V lost 5 bases, J lost 7 bases, and 14 bases lay in between. Germline-derived CDR1 and CDR2 are LGHNA and YSLEER. The CDR3 region is CASSFTGHGGELFF. DNA of the CDR3: TGCGCCAGCAGCTTTACTGGGCACGGCGGGGAGCTGTTTTTT.

As DNA, the CDR3 is TGTGCCAGCTCACCGAACAGGGCTCGTAATGAAAAACTGTTTTTT. Translating it yields CASSPNRARNEKLFF. The genes are TRBV18 and TRBJ1-4, with D tentatively TRBD1 (6 bases). The CDR3 totals 15 residues. V lost 3 bases to trimming and J lost 4 bases, with 12 bases between them. Germline V CDR1 and CDR2: KGHSH, LQKENI.

As to this clone: The same CDR3 is also encoded by other DNA sequences in this sample. The V gene is TRBV3-1 (or the pseudogene TRBV3-2), the J gene TRBJ1-1; maybe TRBD1 (6 bases). Germline-derived CDR1 and CDR2 are LGHDT and YNNKEL (reference sequence). The CDR3 extends over 14 amino acids. Trimming removed 1 base from V and 4 bases from J, with 10 bases in between. The CDR3 sequence: CASSQVGGGTEAFF. CDR3 coding DNA: TGTGCCAGCAGCCAAGTGGGAGGGGGCACTGAAGCTTTCTTT.

V usage is TRBV19 and J usage is TRBJ2-2, with D possibly TRBD1 on 6 matching bases. The CDR3 covers 15 residues. The germline V gene has CDR1 LNHDA and CDR2 SQIVND (reference sequence). V lost 5 bases and J lost 2, with 12 bases in between. This chain's CDR3 is CASSPAGTNTGELFF. DNA for the CDR3: TGTGCCAGTAGTCCCGCCGGGACAAACACCGGGGAGCTGTTTTTT.

V is TRBV13 and J is TRBJ1-1; no reliable D call. The ends were cut back, 2 bases at V and 7 bases at J, with 5 bases in the middle. Germline-derived CDR1 and CDR2 are PRHDT and FYEKMQ (reference sequence). The length of the CDR3 is 11 residues. CDR3 amino acids: CASSLPDEAFF. CDR3 DNA sequence: TGTGCCAGCAGCTTACCAGATGAAGCTTTCTTT.

The chain has TRBV20-1 and TRBJ2-3; a weak D match, TRBD2 (6 bases). The germline CDR1 and CDR2 sequences are DFQATT and SNEGSKA (reference sequence). V lost 3 bases and J lost 1, with 20 bases in between. The CDR3 spans 17 residues. The CDR3 protein is CSASKAGLPDRTDTQYF. In DNA form, the CDR3 reads TGCAGTGCTAGTAAGGCGGGACTCCCAGATCGCACAGATACGCAGTATTTT.

This clone was detected only once. The V and J genes are TRBV6-2 or TRBV6-3 and TRBJ1-5; 11 bases fit TRBD1. Germline CDR1 is MNHEY and CDR2 is SVGEGT. Trimming removed 6 bases from V and 7 bases from J; junction bases left unmatched: 5. The CDR3 has 14 amino acids. The CDR3 loop is CASSAGTGGQPQHF. CDR3 coding DNA: TGTGCCAGCAGCGCCGGGACAGGGGGACAGCCCCAGCATTTT.

This clone was detected a few times. The V gene is TRBV3-1 (or the pseudogene TRBV3-2), the J gene TRBJ2-1, with TRBD2 matching over 8 bases. From germline, CDR1 is LGHDT and CDR2 YNNKEL (reference sequence). This CDR3 comprises 14 residues. V lost 4 bases and J lost 3; bases outside the gene matches: 2. CDR3 amino acids: CASSRTSSYNEQFF. Here the CDR3 DNA reads TGTGCCAGCAGCCGGACTAGCAGCTACAATGAGCAGTTCTTC.